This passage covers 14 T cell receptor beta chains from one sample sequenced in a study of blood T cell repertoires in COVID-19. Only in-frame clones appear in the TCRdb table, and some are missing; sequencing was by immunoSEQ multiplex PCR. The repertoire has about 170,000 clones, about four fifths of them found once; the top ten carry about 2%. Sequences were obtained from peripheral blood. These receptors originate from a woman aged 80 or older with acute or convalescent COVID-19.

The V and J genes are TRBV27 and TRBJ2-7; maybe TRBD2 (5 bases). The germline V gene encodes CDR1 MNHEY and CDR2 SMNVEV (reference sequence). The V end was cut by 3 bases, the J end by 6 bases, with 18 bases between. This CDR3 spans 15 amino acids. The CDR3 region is CASSFTVGTAGEQYF. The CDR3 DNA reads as TGTGCCAGCAGTTTTACGGTGGGAACTGCGGGCGAGCAGTACTTC.

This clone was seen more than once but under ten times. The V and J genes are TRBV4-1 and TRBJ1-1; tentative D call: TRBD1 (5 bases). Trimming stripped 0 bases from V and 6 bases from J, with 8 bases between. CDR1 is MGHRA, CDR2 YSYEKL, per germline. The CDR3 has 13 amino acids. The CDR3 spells CASSQDFRAEAFF. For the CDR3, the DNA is TGCGCCAGCAGCCAAGATTTCAGGGCTGAAGCTTTCTTT.

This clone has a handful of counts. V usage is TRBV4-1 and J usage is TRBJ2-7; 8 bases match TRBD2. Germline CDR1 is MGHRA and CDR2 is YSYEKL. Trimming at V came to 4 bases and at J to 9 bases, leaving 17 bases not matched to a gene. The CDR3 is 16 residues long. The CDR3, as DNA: TGCGCCAGCAGCCCACGAACGGGCAGCGGGAGATTGGGGCAGTACTTC. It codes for CASSPRTGSGRLGQYF.

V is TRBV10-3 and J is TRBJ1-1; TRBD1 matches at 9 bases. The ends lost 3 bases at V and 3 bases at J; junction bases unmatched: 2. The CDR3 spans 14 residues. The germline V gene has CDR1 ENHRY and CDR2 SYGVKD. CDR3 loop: CAISENRGHTEAFF. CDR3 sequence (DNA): TGTGCCATCAGTGAAAACAGGGGGCACACTGAAGCTTTCTTT.

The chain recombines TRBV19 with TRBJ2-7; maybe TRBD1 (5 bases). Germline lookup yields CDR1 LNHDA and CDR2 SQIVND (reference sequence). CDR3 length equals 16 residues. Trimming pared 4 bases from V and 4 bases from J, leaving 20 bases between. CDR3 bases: TGTGCCAGTAGTACCCCACCCCGGCAGGGCGTTTACGAGCAGTACTTC. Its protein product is CASSTPPRQGVYEQYF. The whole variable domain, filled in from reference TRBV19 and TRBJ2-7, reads DGGITQSPKYLFRKEGQNVTLSCEQNLNHDAMYWYRQDPGQGLRLIYYSQIVNDFQKGDIAEGYSVSREKKESFPLTVTSAQKNPTAFYLCASSTPPRQGVYEQYFGPGTRLTVT.

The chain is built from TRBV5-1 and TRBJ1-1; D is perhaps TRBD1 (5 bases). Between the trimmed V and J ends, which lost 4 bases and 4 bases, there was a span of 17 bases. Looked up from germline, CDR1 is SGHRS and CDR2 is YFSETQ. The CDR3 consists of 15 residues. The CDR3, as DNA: TGCGCCAGCAGCCCGGGAGGAGGGGAAAGCACTGAAGCTTTCTTT. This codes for CASSPGGGESTEAFF.

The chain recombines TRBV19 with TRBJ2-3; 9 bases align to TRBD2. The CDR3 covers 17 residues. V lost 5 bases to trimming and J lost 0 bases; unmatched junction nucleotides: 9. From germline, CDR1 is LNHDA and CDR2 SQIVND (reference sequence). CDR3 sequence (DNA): TGTGCCAGTAGTTCTGCCGGGACTAGCCTTAGCACAGATACGCAGTATTTT. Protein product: CASSSAGTSLSTDTQYF.

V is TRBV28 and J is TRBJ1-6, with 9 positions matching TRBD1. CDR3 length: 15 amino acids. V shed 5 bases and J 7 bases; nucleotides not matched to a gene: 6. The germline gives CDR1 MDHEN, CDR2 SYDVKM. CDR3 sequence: CASSPRTGANSPLHF. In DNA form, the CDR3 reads TGTGCCAGCAGTCCGAGGACAGGGGCCAATTCACCCCTCCACTTT.

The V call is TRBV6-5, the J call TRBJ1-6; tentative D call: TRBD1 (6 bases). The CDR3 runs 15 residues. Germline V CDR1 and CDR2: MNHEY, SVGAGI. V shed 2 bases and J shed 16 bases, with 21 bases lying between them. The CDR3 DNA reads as TGTGCCAGCAGTTACAATTTTCGGGGATTGGGACAACTCCACTTT. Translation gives CASSYNFRGLGQLHF.

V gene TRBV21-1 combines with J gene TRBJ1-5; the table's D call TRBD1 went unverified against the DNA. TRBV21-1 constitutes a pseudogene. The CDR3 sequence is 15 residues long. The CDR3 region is CASSKGTESNQPQHF. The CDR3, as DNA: TGTGCCAGCAGCAAGGGGACAGAGAGCAATCAGCCCCAGCATTTT.

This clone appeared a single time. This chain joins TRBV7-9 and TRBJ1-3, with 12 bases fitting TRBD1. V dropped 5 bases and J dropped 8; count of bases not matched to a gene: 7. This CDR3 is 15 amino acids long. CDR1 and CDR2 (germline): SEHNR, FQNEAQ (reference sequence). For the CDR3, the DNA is TGTGCCAGCAGCCTAGGGACAGGGGGCATAGACACCATATATTTT. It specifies CASSLGTGGIDTIYF.

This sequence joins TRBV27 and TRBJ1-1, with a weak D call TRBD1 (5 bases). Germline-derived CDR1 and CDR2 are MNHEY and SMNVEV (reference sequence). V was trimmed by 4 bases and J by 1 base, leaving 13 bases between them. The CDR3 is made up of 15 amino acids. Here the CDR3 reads CASSSPTEPNTEAFF. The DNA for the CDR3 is TGTGCCAGCAGTTCCCCGACAGAGCCGAACACTGAAGCTTTCTTT.

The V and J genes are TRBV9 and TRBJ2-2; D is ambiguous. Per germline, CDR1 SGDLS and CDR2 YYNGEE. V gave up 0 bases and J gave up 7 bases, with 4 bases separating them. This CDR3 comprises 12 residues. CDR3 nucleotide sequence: TGTGCCAGCAGCGTAGTCAGCGGGGAGCTGTTTTTT. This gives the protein CASSVVSGELFF.

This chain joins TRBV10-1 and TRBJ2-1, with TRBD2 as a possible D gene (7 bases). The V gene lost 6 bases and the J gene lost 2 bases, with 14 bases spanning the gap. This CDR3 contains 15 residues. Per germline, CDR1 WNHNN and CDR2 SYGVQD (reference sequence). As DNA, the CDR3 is TGCGCCAGCAGCCGTCGGGGGGCTACCTACAATGAGCAGTTCTTC. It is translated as CASSRRGATYNEQFF.